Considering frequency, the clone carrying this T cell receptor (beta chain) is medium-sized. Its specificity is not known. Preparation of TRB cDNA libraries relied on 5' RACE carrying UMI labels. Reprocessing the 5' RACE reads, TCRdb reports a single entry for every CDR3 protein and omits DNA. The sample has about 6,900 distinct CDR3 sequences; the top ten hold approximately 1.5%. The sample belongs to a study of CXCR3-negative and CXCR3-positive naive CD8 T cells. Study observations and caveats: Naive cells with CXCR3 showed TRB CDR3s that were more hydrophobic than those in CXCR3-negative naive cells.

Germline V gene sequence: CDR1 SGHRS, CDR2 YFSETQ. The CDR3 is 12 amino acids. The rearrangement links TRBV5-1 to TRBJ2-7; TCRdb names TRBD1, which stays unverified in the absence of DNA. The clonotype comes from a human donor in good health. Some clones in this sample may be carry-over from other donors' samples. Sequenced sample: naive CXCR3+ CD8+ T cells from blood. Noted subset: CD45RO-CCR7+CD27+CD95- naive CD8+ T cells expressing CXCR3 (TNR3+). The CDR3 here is CASSTHPGEQYF.